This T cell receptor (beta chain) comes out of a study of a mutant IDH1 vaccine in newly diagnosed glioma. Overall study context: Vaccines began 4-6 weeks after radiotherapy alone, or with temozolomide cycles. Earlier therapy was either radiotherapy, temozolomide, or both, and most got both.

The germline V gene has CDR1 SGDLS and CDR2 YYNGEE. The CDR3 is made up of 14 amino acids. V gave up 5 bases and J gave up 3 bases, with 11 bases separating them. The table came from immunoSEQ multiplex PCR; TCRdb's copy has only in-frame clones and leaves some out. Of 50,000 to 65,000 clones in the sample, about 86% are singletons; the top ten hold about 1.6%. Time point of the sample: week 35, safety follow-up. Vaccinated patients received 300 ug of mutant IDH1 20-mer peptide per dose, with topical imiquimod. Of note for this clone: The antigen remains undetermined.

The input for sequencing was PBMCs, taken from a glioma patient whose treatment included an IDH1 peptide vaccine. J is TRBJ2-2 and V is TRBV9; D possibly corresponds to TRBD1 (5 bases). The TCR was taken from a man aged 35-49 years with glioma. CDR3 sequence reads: CASRYRQYTGELFF. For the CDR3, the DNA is TGTGCCAGCAGATACAGACAGTACACCGGGGAGCTGTTTTTT.